This TCR beta chain originates from a study of T cell changes during pregnancy in multiple sclerosis. Data came from immunoSEQ multiplex PCR; TCRdb stores just in-frame clones and leaves some out. Of tens of thousands of clones listed, over 80% are singletons. Trimming removed 1 base at V and 2 bases at J, with 12 bases between. The CDR3 is 15 amino acids. The V gene's germline CDR1 is SGHRS and CDR2 YFSETQ. The material sequenced was peripheral blood, taken after pregnancy. The chain is built from TRBV5-1 and TRBJ1-2; D is unresolved. This sequence originates from a female donor with multiple sclerosis, enrolled in a pregnancy study. The CDR3 DNA reads as TGCGCCAGCAGCTTGCGGCCAGACAACAACTATGGCTACACCTTC. Encoded protein: CASSLRPDNNYGYTF. The full variable domain, with the rest looked up from reference TRBV5-1 and TRBJ1-2, is KAGVTQTPRYLIKTRGQQVTLSCSPISGHRSVSWYQQTPGQGLQFLFEYFSETQRNKGNFPGRFSGRQFSNSRSEMNVSTLELGDSALYLCASSLRPDNNYGYTFGSGTRLTVV.